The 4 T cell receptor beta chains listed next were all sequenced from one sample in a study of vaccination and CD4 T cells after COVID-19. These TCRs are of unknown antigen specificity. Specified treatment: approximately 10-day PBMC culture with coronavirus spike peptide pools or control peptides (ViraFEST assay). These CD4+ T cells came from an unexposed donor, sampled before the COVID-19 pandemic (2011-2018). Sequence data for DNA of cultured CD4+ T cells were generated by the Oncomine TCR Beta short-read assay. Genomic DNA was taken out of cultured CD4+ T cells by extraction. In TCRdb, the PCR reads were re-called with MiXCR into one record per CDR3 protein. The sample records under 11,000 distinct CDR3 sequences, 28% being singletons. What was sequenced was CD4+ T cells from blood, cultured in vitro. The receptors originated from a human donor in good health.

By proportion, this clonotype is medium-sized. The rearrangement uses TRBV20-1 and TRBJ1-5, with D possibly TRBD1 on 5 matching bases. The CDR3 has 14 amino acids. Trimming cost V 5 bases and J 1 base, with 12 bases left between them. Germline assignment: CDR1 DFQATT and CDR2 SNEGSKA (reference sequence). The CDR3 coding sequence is TGCAGTGCTGGGGGTGGGATGAGCAATCAGCCCCAGCATTTT. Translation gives CSAGGGMSNQPQHF.

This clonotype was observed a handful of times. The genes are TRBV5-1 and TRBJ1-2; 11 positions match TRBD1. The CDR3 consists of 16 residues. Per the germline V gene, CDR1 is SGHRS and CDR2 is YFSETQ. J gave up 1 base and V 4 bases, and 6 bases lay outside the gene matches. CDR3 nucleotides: TGCGCCAGCAGCACAGGACAGGGGGCCATTAACTATGGCTACACCTTC. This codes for CASSTGQGAINYGYTF.

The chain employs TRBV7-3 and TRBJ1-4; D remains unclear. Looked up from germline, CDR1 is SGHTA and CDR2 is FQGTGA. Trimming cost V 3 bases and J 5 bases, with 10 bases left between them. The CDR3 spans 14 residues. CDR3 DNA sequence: TGTGCCAGCAGCTTCCCGGGTCGCAATGAAAAACTGTTTTTT. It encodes CASSFPGRNEKLFF.

In nucleotides, the CDR3 is TGTGCCAGTAGTATGGGCGGGAACAATGAGCAGTTCTTC. It specifies CASSMGGNNEQFF. The V gene is TRBV19, the J gene TRBJ2-1, with D perhaps matching TRBD2 (6 bases). Trimming cost V 3 bases and J 5 bases, with 8 bases left between them. Germline V gene data show CDR1 as LNHDA and CDR2 as SQIVND (reference sequence). The CDR3 consists of 13 residues. Supplemented by reference TRBV19 and TRBJ2-1, the full variable domain reads DGGITQSPKYLFRKEGQNVTLSCEQNLNHDAMYWYRQDPGQGLRLIYYSQIVNDFQKGDIAEGYSVSREKKESFPLTVTSAQKNPTAFYLCASSMGGNNEQFFGPGTRLTVL.